This T cell receptor beta chain was identified during a study of T cell responses to AZD1222 COVID-19 vaccine. Germline V gene sequence: CDR1 SGHTA, CDR2 FQGTGA. This CDR3 region has 17 residues. V shed 4 bases and J 2 bases; nucleotides not matched to a gene: 5. The data were produced by immunoSEQ multiplex PCR, yet TCRdb's version contains in-frame clones alone and is incomplete. The sample yields roughly 96,000 clones, roughly 88% seen once. This chain uses TRBV7-3 with TRBJ2-3; 14 bases line up with TRBD2. This sample comprised peripheral blood, obtained on day 0 of AZD1222 vaccination. This receptor was taken from an adult in good health. CDR3 bases: TGTGCCAGCAGCTCCCTGGGACTAGCGGGAGACACAGATACGCAGTATTTT. Protein sequence: CASSSLGLAGDTDTQYF.